The TCR beta chain under discussion was sequenced for a study of CD8 T cells in ankylosing spondylitis. Libraries of TCR beta came from quantitative 5'-RACE with molecular barcodes. TCRdb analysed the 5' RACE reads with MiXCR anew, one entry per CDR3 protein. The table has around 540,000 distinct CDR3 sequences, approximately 12% seen once. Broader study findings: Certain motif variants had earlier been reported in reactive arthritis synovial fluid and blood. A motif in TCR beta, a set of 8 or 9 highly homologous variants, appeared characteristic of ankylosing spondylitis blood. Significant enrichment of disease-linked clones was reportedly seen in matched ankylosing spondylitis synovial fluid.

Many counts were recorded for this clonotype. The antigen is unknown. Sequencing was performed on blood, either unsorted or a sorted T cell fraction (not recorded which). The source is a male donor with ankylosing spondylitis.

This CDR3 reads CATSGELGQYNEQFF. The CDR3 DNA sequence: TGTGCCACCAGCGGCGAACTGGGACAGTACAATGAGCAGTTCTTC. This sequence joins TRBV15 and TRBJ2-1; 7 bases are shared with TRBD1. V gave up 5 bases and J gave up 4 bases; unmatched junction bases: 8. The length of the CDR3 is 15 residues. Germline CDR1 LNHNV, CDR2 YYDKDF (reference sequence). The full variable domain, in which reference TRBV15 and TRBJ2-1 provide the parts outside the CDR3, is DAMVIQNPRYQVTQFGKPVTLSCSQTLNHNVMYWYQQKSSQAPKLLFHYYDKDFNNEADTPDNFQSRRPNTSFCFLDIRSPGLGDTAMYLCATSGELGQYNEQFFGPGTRLTVL.